The 13 T cell receptor beta chains listed next were all sequenced from one sample in a study of shared clonotypes between healthy human individuals. Some clones are missing from TCRdb's copy, which holds only in-frame ones; the method was immunoSEQ multiplex PCR. The repertoire consists of millions of clones, with roughly 94% occurring once and the leading ten covering 0.85% to 1.3%. The naive CD8 population came from CD45RO-negative cells selected for CCR7, without terminally differentiated effector memory CD45RA+ cells. The sample was naive CD8+ T cells sorted from blood. The receptors derive from a man aged 18 to 29 in good health.

This chain joins TRBV19 and TRBJ1-5; D gene ambiguous. Between the trimmed V and J ends, which lost 2 bases and 4 bases, there was a span of 9 bases. Germline V gives CDR1 LNHDA, CDR2 SQIVND (reference sequence). The CDR3 length is 14 residues. The DNA of the CDR3 is TGTGCCAGTAGTATATCGTCCGGAAATCAGCCCCAGCATTTT. This translates into CASSISSGNQPQHF.

J is TRBJ2-2 and V is TRBV27; D may correspond to TRBD1 or TRBD2 (5 bases each). V lost 2 bases and J lost 2, with 12 bases in between. Germline loops: CDR1 MNHEY, CDR2 SMNVEV (reference sequence). The CDR3 length is 16 residues. CDR3 amino acids: CASSLLGVLNTGELFF. CDR3 in DNA: TGTGCCAGCAGTTTACTGGGGGTCCTTAACACCGGGGAGCTGTTTTTT.

The chain is built from TRBV27 and TRBJ2-5; no clear D gene. Germline lookup yields CDR1 MNHEY and CDR2 SMNVEV (reference sequence). Trimming took off 1 base at V and 0 bases at J, with 6 bases between the two ends. CDR3 length equals 14 residues. The CDR3 loop is CASSLWANQETQYF. As DNA, the CDR3 is TGTGCCAGCAGTTTATGGGCCAACCAAGAGACCCAGTACTTC.

The rearrangement joins TRBV9 to TRBJ2-1, with 10 positions matching TRBD1. Germline V CDR1 and CDR2: SGDLS, YYNGEE. This CDR3 is built from 16 residues. V dropped 0 bases and J dropped 7; count of bases not matched to a gene: 7. The CDR3 nucleotides are TGTGCCAGCAGCGTAGAGGCCGGGACAGGGGAAAATGAGCAGTTCTTC. The encoded protein is CASSVEAGTGENEQFF.

This rearrangement joins TRBV6-5 to TRBJ1-6; TRBD1 is a possible D gene (6 bases). The CDR3 spans 14 residues. With 4 bases removed from V and 12 bases from J, the gap between germline ends came to 16 bases. Germline assignment: CDR1 MNHEY and CDR2 SVGAGI. CDR3 DNA: TGTGCCAGCAGTTCTTTCTTGACAGGACTACCCCTCCACTTT. Translation gives CASSSFLTGLPLHF.

V gene TRBV10-3 combines with J gene TRBJ2-1; a possible D gene is TRBD2 (5 bases). Germline assignment: CDR1 ENHRY and CDR2 SYGVKD. Trimming shortened V by 0 bases and J by 4 bases, and 22 bases separated the two germline ends. This CDR3 contains 19 residues. CDR3 region: CAISESEGIPPRAYNEQFF. CDR3 DNA: TGTGCCATCAGTGAGTCTGAAGGGATCCCCCCGAGGGCGTACAATGAGCAGTTCTTC.

V usage is TRBV6-5 and J usage is TRBJ1-6; 9 nucleotides agree with TRBD1. This CDR3 has 14 residues. V trimming: 3 bases; J trimming: 13 bases; junction bases outside the gene matches: 7. Germline V gene data show CDR1 as MNHEY and CDR2 as SVGAGI. As DNA, the CDR3 is TGTGCCAGCAGTTATGGGACAGGGACCATCCCCCTCCACTTT. Translated, it gives CASSYGTGTIPLHF.

The chain carries TRBV21-1 and TRBJ1-3. TRBV21-1 constitutes a pseudogene. This CDR3 is 20 amino acids long. For the CDR3, the DNA is TGTGCCAGCAGTCACCCCCGGTGCAGGCCGTGGTGGGACTTTGGAAACACCATATATTTT. Protein sequence: CASSHPRCRPWWDFGNTIYF.

To note about this clone: Other DNA sequences within the sample encode an identical CDR3. The rearrangement links TRBV7-9 to TRBJ2-7; TRBD2 matches 10 bases. From germline, CDR1 is SEHNR and CDR2 FQNEAQ (reference sequence). This CDR3 is built from 15 residues. With V trimmed by 3 bases and J by 1 base, 3 bases remained unmatched. The CDR3 sequence: CASSLASGRSYEQYF. DNA of the CDR3: TGTGCCAGCAGCTTGGCTAGCGGGAGATCCTACGAGCAGTACTTC.

This chain connects TRBV11-2 to TRBJ2-3; D tentatively reads TRBD1 or TRBD2 (7 bases each). V dropped 11 bases and J dropped 3 bases, with 21 bases sitting between them. This CDR3 is 15 amino acids long. In germline, CDR1 is SGHAT, CDR2 FQNNGV. In DNA form, the CDR3 reads TGTGCCTCGTTTTGGGAGGGGACAGCAACAGATACGCAGTATTTT. It is translated as CASFWEGTATDTQYF.

The V gene is TRBV4-3, the J gene TRBJ1-2, with TRBD1 matching over 8 bases. CDR1 and CDR2 (germline): LGHNA, YSLEER. V lost 6 bases and J lost 3; bases outside the gene matches: 9. The CDR3 has 15 amino acids. Written as DNA, the CDR3 is TGCGCCAGCAGAGATGCTACAGGGGGGGACTATGGCTACACCTTC. This translates into CASRDATGGDYGYTF.

The chain joins TRBV2 to TRBJ2-2; either TRBD1 or TRBD2 may fit D (5 bases each). V shed 6 bases and J shed 6 bases, with 17 bases lying between them. The CDR3 is 15 amino acids. Germline V gene data show CDR1 as SNHLY and CDR2 as FYNNEI. The CDR3 here is CASREAIEGPGELFF. In nucleotides, the CDR3 is TGTGCCAGCAGAGAGGCAATCGAGGGACCCGGGGAGCTGTTTTTT.

The count of this clone is one. The J gene is TRBJ1-1, the V gene TRBV5-1; no definite D call. CDR3 size: 15 residues. Germline V lookup: CDR1 SGHRS, CDR2 YFSETQ. V lost 0 bases to trimming and J lost 4 bases, with 13 bases between them. Written as DNA, the CDR3 is TGCGCCAGCAGCTTGGTGAGCAGCCTGGGCACTGAAGCTTTCTTT. Translation: CASSLVSSLGTEAFF.